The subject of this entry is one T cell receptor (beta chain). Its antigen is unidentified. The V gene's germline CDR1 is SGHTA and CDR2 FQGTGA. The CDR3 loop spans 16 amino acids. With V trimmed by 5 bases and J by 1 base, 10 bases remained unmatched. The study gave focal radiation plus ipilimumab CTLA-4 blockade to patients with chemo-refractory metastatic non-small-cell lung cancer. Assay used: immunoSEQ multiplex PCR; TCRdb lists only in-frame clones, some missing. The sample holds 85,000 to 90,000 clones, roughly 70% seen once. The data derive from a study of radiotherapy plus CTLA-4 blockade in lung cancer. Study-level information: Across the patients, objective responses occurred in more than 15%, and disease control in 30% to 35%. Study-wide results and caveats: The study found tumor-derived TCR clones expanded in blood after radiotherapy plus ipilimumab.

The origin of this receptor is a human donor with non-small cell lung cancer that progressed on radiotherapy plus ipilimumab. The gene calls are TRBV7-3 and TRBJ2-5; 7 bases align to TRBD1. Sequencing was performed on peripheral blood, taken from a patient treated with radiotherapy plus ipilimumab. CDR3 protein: CASSPLGGGFQETQYF. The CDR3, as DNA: TGTGCCAGCAGCCCCCTAGGGGGCGGCTTCCAAGAGACCCAGTACTTC.